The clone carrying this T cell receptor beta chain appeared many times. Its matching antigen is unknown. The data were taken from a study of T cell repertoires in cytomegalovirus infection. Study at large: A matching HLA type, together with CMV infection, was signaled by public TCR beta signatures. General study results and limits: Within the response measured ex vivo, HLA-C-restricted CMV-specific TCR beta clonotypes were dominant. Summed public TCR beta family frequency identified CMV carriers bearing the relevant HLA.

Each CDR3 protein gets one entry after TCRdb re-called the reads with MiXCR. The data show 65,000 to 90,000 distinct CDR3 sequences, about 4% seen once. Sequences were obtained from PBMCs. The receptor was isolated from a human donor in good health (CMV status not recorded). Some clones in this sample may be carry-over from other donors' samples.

DNA for the CDR3: TGTGCCAGCAGCTTAGACCAGAGCCAAGAGACCCAGTACTTC. The encoded protein is CASSLDQSQETQYF. V is TRBV7-2 and J is TRBJ2-5; no firm D call. CDR3 length equals 14 residues. The V and J ends lost 1 base and 1 base respectively, with 7 bases between them. Germline V CDR1 and CDR2: SGHTA, FQGNSA.